This T cell receptor beta chain appears in the sequencing data of a study of blood T cells in healthy people across ages. The junction had 8 bases not matched to a gene; V was cut back by 5 bases and J by 4 bases. CDR1 is SSHAT and CDR2 is FNYEAQ in the germline V gene (reference sequence). The CDR3 spans 15 residues. PCR was performed a second time for about 6 to 12 cycles using a sample-barcoded 5' primer and a J-beta primer mix. TCRdb fed the 5' RACE reads into MiXCR, producing one record per CDR3 protein. The data show some 850,000 distinct CDR3 sequences, approximately 24% seen once. The same sample was also studied in work on T cells of mothers and their children.

Sequencing was performed on blood. The chain joins TRBV7-7 to TRBJ2-5; the match to TRBD2 covers 9 bases. The TCR was taken from a boy younger than 18 in good health. In DNA, the CDR3 is TGTGCCAGCAGCCGGGGCGGGGGGGTAGGAGAGACCCAGTACTTC. Translating gives CASSRGGGVGETQYF. Supplemented by reference TRBV7-7 and TRBJ2-5, the full variable domain reads GAGVSQSPRYKVTKRGQDVTLRCDPISSHATLYWYQQALGQGPEFLTYFNYEAQPDKSGLPSDRFSAERPEGSISTLTIQRTEQRDSAMYRCASSRGGGVGETQYFGPGTRLLVL.